A selection of T cell receptor beta chains follows, all from one sample in a study of blood T cells in healthy people across ages. TCRdb redid the calling of the 5' RACE reads with MiXCR, one entry per CDR3 protein. The table shows about 1 million distinct CDR3 sequences, with under 55% occurring only once. The sequencing input was blood. The origin of the receptors is an older woman in good health. Each CDR3 is given with its conserved first and last residue. The order of the fields is V gene, J gene, D gene, clone size, CDR3 DNA, CDR3 protein. A D gene is named only where the DNA matches it firmly. Not every row has a clone size; where given, it reads once, few, many or a size class.

v_gene: TRBV12-3/TRBV12-4
j_gene: TRBJ2-5
d_gene: TRBD1
abundance: few
CDR3nt: TGTGCCAGCAGCACCGGGACAGGGAATGGAGAGACCCAGTACTTC
CDR3aa: CASSTGTGNGETQYF

v_gene: TRBV7-9
j_gene: TRBJ2-7
d_gene: TRBD1
abundance: many
CDR3nt: TGTGCCAGCAGCCGGACAGGAGGCGAGCAGTACTTC
CDR3aa: CASSRTGGEQYF

v_gene: TRBV29-1
j_gene: TRBJ2-7
d_gene: .
abundance: .
CDR3nt: TGCAGCGTTGCTGGCGCAGAGTATACCTACGAGCAGTACTTC
CDR3aa: CSVAGAEYTYEQYF

v_gene: TRBV9
j_gene: TRBJ2-4
d_gene: .
abundance: .
CDR3nt: TGTGCCAGCAGCGTAGGGGACTCTAATGAGCAGTACTTC
CDR3aa: CASSVGDSNEQYF

v_gene: TRBV27
j_gene: TRBJ1-6
d_gene: .
abundance: .
CDR3nt: TGTGCCAGCAGTACCAGGGTTTCGGTGGATTCACCCCTCCACTTT
CDR3aa: CASSTRVSVDSPLHF

v_gene: TRBV13
j_gene: TRBJ2-7
d_gene: .
abundance: many
CDR3nt: TGTGCCAGCAGCTCACGGGACATCTCCTACGAGCAGTACTTC
CDR3aa: CASSSRDISYEQYF

v_gene: TRBV25-1
j_gene: TRBJ2-7
d_gene: TRBD1
abundance: .
CDR3nt: TGTGCCAGCAGCGGGACAGGGGGCGCTCCCCAGTACTTC
CDR3aa: CASSGTGGAPQYF

v_gene: TRBV29-1
j_gene: TRBJ1-2
d_gene: .
abundance: few
CDR3nt: TGCAGCGTGGACAAAGGTATGAGGAGTGGCTACACCTTC
CDR3aa: CSVDKGMRSGYTF

v_gene: TRBV6-2/TRBV6-3
j_gene: TRBJ2-7
d_gene: .
abundance: .
CDR3nt: TGTGCCAGCAGTTACCCCGGAGCGGGTCCTAACGAGCAGTACTTC
CDR3aa: CASSYPGAGPNEQYF

v_gene: TRBV11-1
j_gene: TRBJ2-3
d_gene: .
abundance: .
CDR3nt: TGTGCCAGCAGCTTCCCCGGGACGATGCAGTATTTT
CDR3aa: CASSFPGTMQYF

v_gene: TRBV7-9
j_gene: TRBJ2-3
d_gene: .
abundance: .
CDR3nt: TGTGCCAGCAGCTTAGTTAGCGGTTACACAGATACGCAGTATTTT
CDR3aa: CASSLVSGYTDTQYF

v_gene: TRBV18
j_gene: TRBJ2-7
d_gene: TRBD1
abundance: .
CDR3nt: TGTGCCAGCTCCCTAACCCCCGGGTTGGGACAGGGAGACTACGAGCAGTACTTC
CDR3aa: CASSLTPGLGQGDYEQYF

v_gene: TRBV11-2
j_gene: TRBJ2-7
d_gene: TRBD2
abundance: .
CDR3nt: TGTGCCAGCAGCTTAACAAGCGGGATTGGTTACGAGCAGTACTTC
CDR3aa: CASSLTSGIGYEQYF

v_gene: TRBV15
j_gene: TRBJ2-3
d_gene: TRBD2
abundance: .
CDR3nt: TGTGCCACCAGCCCCCAAGCGGGAGGCACAGATACGCAGTATTTT
CDR3aa: CATSPQAGGTDTQYF

v_gene: TRBV5-1
j_gene: TRBJ2-1
d_gene: TRBD2
abundance: few
CDR3nt: TGCGCCAGCAGGCGGGGGGAGTACAATGAGCAGTTCTTC
CDR3aa: CASRRGEYNEQFF

v_gene: TRBV10-1
j_gene: TRBJ1-6
d_gene: .
abundance: .
CDR3nt: TGCGCCAGCAGTTCGAGAGAGGGATCACCCCTCCACTTT
CDR3aa: CASSSREGSPLHF

v_gene: TRBV6-1
j_gene: TRBJ2-3
d_gene: TRBD2
abundance: once
CDR3nt: TGTGCCAGCAGTGGGACTAGCGCTCCAGGCACAGATACGCAGTATTTT
CDR3aa: CASSGTSAPGTDTQYF

v_gene: TRBV4-1
j_gene: TRBJ2-7
d_gene: .
abundance: .
CDR3nt: TGCGCCAGCAGCCCGCCCCGGACAGCCACCTCTACGAAGCAGTACTTC
CDR3aa: CASSPPRTATSTKQYF